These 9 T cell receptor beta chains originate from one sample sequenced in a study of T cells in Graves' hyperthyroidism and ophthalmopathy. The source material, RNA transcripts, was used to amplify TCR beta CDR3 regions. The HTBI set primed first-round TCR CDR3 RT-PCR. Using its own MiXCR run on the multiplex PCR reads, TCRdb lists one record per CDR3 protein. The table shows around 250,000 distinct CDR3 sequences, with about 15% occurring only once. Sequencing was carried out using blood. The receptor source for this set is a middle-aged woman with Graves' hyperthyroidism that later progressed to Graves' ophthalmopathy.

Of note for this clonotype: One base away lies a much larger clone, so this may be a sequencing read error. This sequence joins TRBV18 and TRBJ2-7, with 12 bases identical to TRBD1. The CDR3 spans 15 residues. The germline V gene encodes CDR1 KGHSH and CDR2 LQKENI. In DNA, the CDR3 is TGTGCCAGCTCACCACCGGGACAGGGGGCATTCGAGCCGTACTTC. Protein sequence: CASSPPGQGAFEPYF. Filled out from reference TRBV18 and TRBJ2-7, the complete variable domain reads NAGVMQNPRHLVRRRGQEARLRCSPMKGHSHVYWYRQLPEEGLKFMVYLQKENIIDESGMPKERFSAEFPKEGPSILRIQQVVRGDSAAYFCASSPPGQGAFEPYFGPGTRLTVT.

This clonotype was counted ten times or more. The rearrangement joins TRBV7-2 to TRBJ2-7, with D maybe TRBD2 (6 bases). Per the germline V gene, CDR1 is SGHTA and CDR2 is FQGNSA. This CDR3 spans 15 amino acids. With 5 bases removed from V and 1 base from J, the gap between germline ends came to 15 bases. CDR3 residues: CASSAGGSGSYEQYF. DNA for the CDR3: TGTGCCAGCAGCGCTGGGGGAAGCGGGTCCTACGAGCAGTACTTC.

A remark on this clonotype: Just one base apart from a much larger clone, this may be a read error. The CDR3 DNA is TGTGCCAGCAACCCGACTAGCGCAATGAGCTCCTACAATGAGCAGTTCTTC. Translation gives CASNPTSAMSSYNEQFF. This chain joins TRBV7-9 and TRBJ2-1, with TRBD2 identical over 8 bases. Germline CDR1 is SEHNR and CDR2 is FQNEAQ (reference sequence). V shed 7 bases and J 0 bases; nucleotides not matched to a gene: 11. The CDR3 spans 17 residues.

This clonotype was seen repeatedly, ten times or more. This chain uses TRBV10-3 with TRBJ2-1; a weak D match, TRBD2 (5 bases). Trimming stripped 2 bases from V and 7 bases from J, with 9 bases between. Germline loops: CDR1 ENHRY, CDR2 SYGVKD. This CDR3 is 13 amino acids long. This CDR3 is CAISEASWNEQFF. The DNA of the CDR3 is TGTGCCATCAGTGAGGCTAGCTGGAATGAGCAGTTCTTC.

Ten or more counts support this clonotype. This CDR3 is CASSYGGLAGQNRETQYF. CDR3 coding DNA: TGTGCCAGCAGTTATGGCGGACTAGCGGGCCAAAATCGGGAGACCCAGTACTTC. The chain combines TRBV11-2 with TRBJ2-5; 11 bases are shared with TRBD2. This CDR3 has 18 amino acids. The germline gives CDR1 SGHAT, CDR2 FQNNGV. Losses at the gene ends were 6 bases for V and 5 bases for J; bases not matched to a gene: 17.

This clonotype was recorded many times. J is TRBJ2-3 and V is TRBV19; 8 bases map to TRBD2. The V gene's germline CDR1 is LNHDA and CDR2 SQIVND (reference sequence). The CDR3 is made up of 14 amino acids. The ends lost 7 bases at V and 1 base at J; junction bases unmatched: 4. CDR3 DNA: TGTGCCAGTAAAAAGACTAGCGGCACAGATACGCAGTATTTT. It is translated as CASKKTSGTDTQYF.

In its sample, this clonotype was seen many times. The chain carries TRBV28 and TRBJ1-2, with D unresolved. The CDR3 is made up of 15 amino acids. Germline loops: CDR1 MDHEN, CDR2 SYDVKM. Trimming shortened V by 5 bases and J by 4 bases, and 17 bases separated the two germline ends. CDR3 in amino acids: CASSTSPGQLYGYTF. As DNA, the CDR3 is TGTGCCAGCAGTACAAGTCCCGGGCAACTCTATGGCTACACCTTC.

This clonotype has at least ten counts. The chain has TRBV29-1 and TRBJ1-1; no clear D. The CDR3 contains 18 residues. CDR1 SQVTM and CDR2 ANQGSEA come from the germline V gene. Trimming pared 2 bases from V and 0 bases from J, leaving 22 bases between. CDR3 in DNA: TGCAGCGTTGAACAGAGACAATTGCGCCAACGGATGAACACTGAAGCTTTCTTT. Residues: CSVEQRQLRQRMNTEAFF.

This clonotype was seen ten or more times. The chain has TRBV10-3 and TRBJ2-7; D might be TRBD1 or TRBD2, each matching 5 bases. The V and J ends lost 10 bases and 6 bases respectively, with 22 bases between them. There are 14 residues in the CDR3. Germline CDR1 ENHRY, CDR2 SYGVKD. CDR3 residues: CATRDPLVFGEQYF. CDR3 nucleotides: TGTGCCACCAGGGACCCACTAGTTTTTGGCGAGCAGTACTTC.